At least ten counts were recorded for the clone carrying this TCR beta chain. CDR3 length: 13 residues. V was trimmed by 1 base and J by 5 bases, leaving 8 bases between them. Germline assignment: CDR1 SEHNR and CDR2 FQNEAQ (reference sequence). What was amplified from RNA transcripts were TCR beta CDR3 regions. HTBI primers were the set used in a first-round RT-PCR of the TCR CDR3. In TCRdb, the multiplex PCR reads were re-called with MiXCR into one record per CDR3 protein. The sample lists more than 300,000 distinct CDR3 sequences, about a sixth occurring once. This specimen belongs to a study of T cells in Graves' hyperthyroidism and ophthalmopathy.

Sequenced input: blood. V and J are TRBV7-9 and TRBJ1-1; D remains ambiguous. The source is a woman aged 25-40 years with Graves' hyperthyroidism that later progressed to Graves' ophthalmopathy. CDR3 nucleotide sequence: TGTGCCAGCAGCTTAGAGATCGGGACTGAAGCTTTCTTT. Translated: CASSLEIGTEAFF.